Presented here are 27 T cell receptor beta chains from one specimen sequenced in a study of cytomegalovirus exposure and HLA in healthy donors. Clones were sequenced by immunoSEQ multiplex PCR, and TCRdb holds only the in-frame ones, with some missing. Altogether about 58,000 clones are present, under 95% being singletons, with the ten largest covering around 1.1%. The sample comprised PBMCs. The receptor set was obtained from a young man in good health and CMV-seronegative.

The V call is TRBV28, the J call TRBJ1-1; 9 nucleotides match TRBD1. The CDR3 consists of 16 residues. With 2 bases clipped from V and 1 base from J, the junction kept 5 bases outside the gene matches. The V gene's germline CDR1 is MDHEN and CDR2 SYDVKM. DNA of the CDR3: TGTGCCAGCAGTTTAAGGGGGACAGGGTGGAACACTGAAGCTTTCTTT. It is translated as CASSLRGTGWNTEAFF.

The gene calls are TRBV4-2 and TRBJ2-7; TRBD2 agrees at 7 bases. CDR1 is LGHNA, CDR2 YNFKEQ, per germline. The CDR3 has 16 residues. The V and J ends lost 0 bases and 3 bases, in that order; junction bases with no gene match: 8. The CDR3 DNA sequence: TGTGCCAGCAGCCAAGAGGATGCGACTAGCTTCTACGAGCAGTACTTC. This encodes CASSQEDATSFYEQYF.

J is TRBJ2-1 and V is TRBV4-1, with TRBD1 identical over 10 bases. With V trimmed by 2 bases and J by 5 bases, 3 bases remained unmatched. There are 15 residues in the CDR3. Looked up from germline, CDR1 is MGHRA and CDR2 is YSYEKL. The CDR3 protein is CASSQRGTGDNEQFF. CDR3 DNA: TGCGCCAGCAGCCAACGAGGGACAGGGGACAATGAGCAGTTCTTC.

The chain uses TRBV28 and TRBJ2-3; unclear D gene. V was trimmed by 6 bases and J by 6 bases, leaving 10 bases between them. Germline lookup yields CDR1 MDHEN and CDR2 SYDVKM. The CDR3 is 12 amino acids. The CDR3 sequence is CASSPFEDTQYF. CDR3 in DNA: TGTGCCAGCAGCCCATTCGAGGATACGCAGTATTTT.

The J gene is TRBJ1-4, the V gene TRBV15, with 7 bases that match TRBD1. Trimming removed 3 bases from V and 4 bases from J; junction bases left unmatched: 14. Per the germline V gene, CDR1 is LNHNV and CDR2 is YYDKDF (reference sequence). CDR3 length equals 18 residues. Here the CDR3 reads CATSRTGTALAGNEKLFF. The CDR3 DNA is TGTGCCACCAGCAGGACCGGGACAGCCTTAGCTGGTAATGAAAAACTGTTTTTT.

This chain connects TRBV4-1 to TRBJ2-1, with D possibly matching TRBD1 (6 bases). The V gene lost 3 bases and the J gene lost 9 bases, with 15 bases spanning the gap. The germline V gene encodes CDR1 MGHRA and CDR2 YSYEKL. The CDR3 runs 14 residues. Here the CDR3 DNA reads TGCGCCAGCAGCCAGATCGGGCAGGGGAGTGAGCAGTTCTTC. Its translation: CASSQIGQGSEQFF.

This sequence joins TRBV20-1 and TRBJ2-7; D gene unclear. The CDR3 runs to 11 residues. Germline CDR1 reads DFQATT; CDR2 reads SNEGSKA (reference sequence). Trimming took off 5 bases at V and 1 base at J, with 6 bases between the two ends. In DNA form, the CDR3 reads TGCAGTGCTTTACAGTCCTACGAGCAGTACTTC. Translating it yields CSALQSYEQYF.

The V gene is TRBV28, the J gene TRBJ2-3; 9 nucleotides align to TRBD1. The V and J ends lost 6 bases and 10 bases, in that order; junction bases with no gene match: 8. Per germline, CDR1 MDHEN and CDR2 SYDVKM. CDR3 length: 13 amino acids. CDR3 coding DNA: TGTGCCAGCAGGGGGGGGACAGGGTTTGCGCAGTATTTT. It yields the protein CASRGGTGFAQYF.

The chain joins TRBV9 to TRBJ2-1; the D gene is possibly TRBD2 (6 bases). The V and J ends lost 0 bases and 2 bases respectively, with 9 bases between them. This CDR3 is built from 15 residues. CDR1 is SGDLS, CDR2 YYNGEE, per germline. The CDR3 bases are TGTGCCAGCAGCGTAGATGGGGAGGCCTACAATGAGCAGTTCTTC. This gives the protein CASSVDGEAYNEQFF.

This clone has a single count. The J gene is TRBJ2-3, the V gene TRBV7-9; 7 bases are a match to TRBD1. This CDR3 has 16 residues. Trimming cost V 6 bases and J 2 bases; bases outside gene matches: 11. In germline, CDR1 is SEHNR, CDR2 FQNEAQ (reference sequence). The CDR3 sequence: CASSPTGTVNTDTQYF. The CDR3 DNA follows: TGTGCCAGCAGTCCCACCGGGACAGTAAACACAGATACGCAGTATTTT.

The chain carries TRBV6-6 and TRBJ2-2, with D unresolved. V was pared by 9 bases and J by 5 bases, with 13 bases between. Germline V gene lookup returns CDR1 MNHNY and CDR2 SVGAGI (reference sequence). The CDR3 length is 13 residues. CDR3 sequence: CASLLSQTGELFF. The CDR3 DNA reads as TGTGCCAGTCTCCTTTCTCAGACCGGGGAGCTGTTTTTT.

The chain carries TRBV19 and TRBJ2-1, with TRBD2 matching over 13 bases. CDR3 length equals 16 residues. Trimming removed 5 bases from V and 10 bases from J; junction bases left unmatched: 11. Germline values: CDR1 LNHDA, CDR2 SQIVND (reference sequence). The DNA of the CDR3 is TGTGCCAGTAGTTCAGGACTAGCGGGAGTGTTTGAGGAGCAGTTCTTC. Its translation is CASSSGLAGVFEEQFF.

The chain employs TRBV15 and TRBJ2-3; 12 nucleotides match TRBD2. Germline lookup yields CDR1 LNHNV and CDR2 YYDKDF (reference sequence). CDR3 size: 17 residues. The V and J ends lost 3 bases and 7 bases, in that order; junction bases with no gene match: 11. CDR3 bases: TGTGCCACCAGCAGCGATCTACTAGGACTAGCGGGAAATACGCAGTATTTT. It is translated as CATSSDLLGLAGNTQYF.

V usage is TRBV5-8 and J usage is TRBJ2-1; D not certain. Trimming stripped 1 base from V and 8 bases from J, with 19 bases between. This CDR3 is 16 amino acids long. Germline values: CDR1 SGHTS, CDR2 YDEGEE. The CDR3 DNA reads TGTGCCAGCAGCTTGACAGCTTCCCCCGGTATGGATGAGCAGTTCTTC. This sequence encodes CASSLTASPGMDEQFF.

V gene TRBV7-8 combines with J gene TRBJ1-5; 8 bases match TRBD1. The CDR3 is 15 residues long. The germline CDR1 and CDR2 sequences are SGHVS and FQNEAQ. V shed 5 bases, J shed 6 bases, and the junction held 9 bases outside the gene matches. CDR3 in amino acids: CASSPLTGAFQPQHF. In DNA form, the CDR3 reads TGTGCCAGCAGCCCCCTGACAGGGGCTTTTCAGCCCCAGCATTTT.

The CDR3 loop reads CASPLLGDSSYEQYF. Here the CDR3 DNA reads TGTGCCAGCCCCCTATTGGGGGACAGTTCCTACGAGCAGTACTTC. This chain links TRBV6-1 with TRBJ2-7; 7 bases agree with TRBD1. Trimming removed 8 bases from V and 1 base from J; junction bases left unmatched: 11. This CDR3 has 15 amino acids. Germline V CDR1 and CDR2: MNHNS, SASEGT.

The chain employs TRBV7-2 and TRBJ1-5, with 9 nucleotides matching TRBD1. V gave up 4 bases and J gave up 7 bases; unmatched junction bases: 8. This CDR3 contains 15 residues. The V gene's germline CDR1 is SGHTA and CDR2 FQGNSA. CDR3 in DNA: TGTGCCAGCAGCTCGGTGGGACAGGGAAGACAGCCCCAGCATTTT. This codes for CASSSVGQGRQPQHF.

The rearrangement uses TRBV28 and TRBJ2-5, with 12 bases lining up with TRBD2. This CDR3 region has 15 residues. J gave up 5 bases and V 6 bases, and 7 bases lay outside the gene matches. Germline V gene data show CDR1 as MDHEN and CDR2 as SYDVKM. The CDR3 reads CASSEGTSGFETQYF. The CDR3 DNA reads as TGTGCCAGCAGCGAGGGGACTAGCGGGTTCGAGACCCAGTACTTC.

This chain uses TRBV7-3 with TRBJ2-3; perhaps TRBD2 as D (6 bases). The ends were cut back, 5 bases at V and 2 bases at J, with 29 bases in the middle. The CDR3 is 20 residues long. Germline CDR1 SGHTA, CDR2 FQGTGA. CDR3 loop: CASSDGGSKLVPRPTDTQYF. The CDR3 bases are TGTGCCAGCAGCGATGGGGGGAGCAAACTAGTCCCCCGTCCCACAGATACGCAGTATTTT.

V gene TRBV13 combines with J gene TRBJ2-2, with D possibly being TRBD1 (5 bases). The CDR3 is 21 amino acids. V was clipped by 4 bases and J by 2 bases, with 29 bases between them. CDR1 PRHDT and CDR2 FYEKMQ come from the germline V gene (reference sequence). CDR3: CASSSRTFLRAQEVNTGELFF. The CDR3 region has the DNA TGTGCCAGCAGCTCCCGGACATTCTTAAGGGCCCAAGAAGTTAACACCGGGGAGCTGTTTTTT.

The rearrangement links TRBV6-1 to TRBJ2-7; 8 bases fit TRBD2. Looked up from germline, CDR1 is MNHNS and CDR2 is SASEGT. The CDR3 is 11 residues long. V shed 8 bases, J shed 7 bases, and the junction held 4 bases outside the gene matches. This CDR3 reads CASRGGWEQYF. The CDR3 DNA reads TGTGCCAGCCGGGGGGGGTGGGAGCAGTACTTC.

This sequence joins TRBV6-1 and TRBJ2-6; 7 nucleotides agree with TRBD1. V was clipped by 0 bases and J by 0 bases; unmatched bases: 8. This CDR3 region has 19 residues. The germline V gene has CDR1 MNHNS and CDR2 SASEGT. The CDR3 protein is CASSEALPRTGSGANVLTF. CDR3 nucleotides: TGTGCCAGCAGTGAAGCGCTTCCTCGGACAGGCTCTGGGGCCAACGTCCTGACTTTC.

J is TRBJ2-2 and V is TRBV4-1, with TRBD2 identical over 15 bases. Losses at the gene ends were 3 bases for V and 6 bases for J; bases not matched to a gene: 8. Germline lookup yields CDR1 MGHRA and CDR2 YSYEKL. This CDR3 is 18 amino acids long. CDR3 in amino acids: CASSHSPGTSGRPGELFF. The CDR3 region has the DNA TGCGCCAGCAGCCATTCCCCCGGGACTAGCGGGAGGCCCGGGGAGCTGTTTTTT.

The V and J genes are TRBV7-8 and TRBJ1-5; TRBD1 is a possible D gene (6 bases). The germline CDR1 and CDR2 sequences are SGHVS and FQNEAQ. The CDR3 extends over 17 amino acids. The V gene lost 4 bases and the J gene lost 0 bases, with 16 bases spanning the gap. In DNA, the CDR3 is TGTGCCAGCAGCTCAACCGCCCAGGGACATAGCAATCAGCCCCAGCATTTT. Amino acids: CASSSTAQGHSNQPQHF.

This clone was observed a handful of times. The rearrangement uses TRBV5-1 and TRBJ1-3; D uncertain. This CDR3 has 15 residues. V lost 0 bases to trimming and J lost 0 bases, with 7 bases between them. Germline assignment: CDR1 SGHRS and CDR2 YFSETQ. DNA of the CDR3: TGCGCCAGCAGCTTGGGAGTTCGCTCTGGAAACACCATATATTTT. Its translation is CASSLGVRSGNTIYF.

The chain employs TRBV29-1 and TRBJ2-3, with 9 positions matching TRBD2. Per germline, CDR1 SQVTM and CDR2 ANQGSEA. The trim removed 4 bases at V and 3 bases at J, leaving 11 bases unmatched. The CDR3 is 16 residues long. CDR3 residues: CSVATTSGVRTDTQYF. CDR3 sequence (DNA): TGCAGCGTTGCAACGACTAGCGGAGTGAGGACAGATACGCAGTATTTT.

This clone is a singleton in its sample. The CDR3, as DNA: TGTGCCAGCAGTTTTCAACAGGGGTACACTGAAGCTTTCTTT. Its protein product is CASSFQQGYTEAFF. V usage is TRBV28 and J usage is TRBJ1-1, with TRBD1 matching over 7 bases. Germline assignment: CDR1 MDHEN and CDR2 SYDVKM. This CDR3 contains 14 residues. V shed 3 bases and J 3 bases; nucleotides not matched to a gene: 4.